These 30 T cell receptor beta chains originate from one sample sequenced in a study of blood T cell repertoires in COVID-19. The method was immunoSEQ multiplex PCR; TCRdb's version includes in-frame clones alone and lacks a portion of them. The data show 200,000 to 250,000 clones, with over 75% seen just once and 7.5% to 10% held by the top ten. The sample taken for sequencing was PBMCs or T cells enriched from blood (not recorded which). These receptors all come from a man in his forties who had recovered from COVID-19.

The rearrangement links TRBV29-1 to TRBJ1-2, with 8 bases identical to TRBD1. Trimming cost V 6 bases and J 7 bases; bases outside gene matches: 13. The CDR3 totals 14 residues. The germline V gene has CDR1 SQVTM and CDR2 ANQGSEA. The CDR3 is CSVPVPDRGGGYTF. In DNA form, the CDR3 reads TGCAGCGTCCCGGTCCCCGACAGGGGAGGTGGCTACACCTTC.

The chain has TRBV27 and TRBJ2-2; 7 nucleotides match TRBD2. The V segment lost 8 bases and the J segment 4 bases; nucleotides outside the gene matches: 7. This CDR3 comprises 14 residues. Germline V gene data show CDR1 as MNHEY and CDR2 as SMNVEV (reference sequence). The CDR3 reads CASVDSGATGELFF. The CDR3 nucleotides read TGTGCCAGCGTCGACAGCGGGGCCACCGGGGAGCTGTTTTTT.

This clone is a singleton in its sample. The CDR3 bases are TGTGCCAGCAGCTTAGGGGACAGACTCTATGGCTACACCTTC. Translated: CASSLGDRLYGYTF. The chain recombines TRBV7-9 with TRBJ1-2; 7 nucleotides align to TRBD1. CDR1 and CDR2 (germline): SEHNR, FQNEAQ (reference sequence). This CDR3 comprises 14 residues. Losses at the gene ends were 1 base for V and 4 bases for J; bases not matched to a gene: 3.

The V gene is TRBV5-4, the J gene TRBJ2-7; D might be TRBD2 (7 bases). The CDR3 has 12 residues. From germline, CDR1 is SGHNT and CDR2 YYREEE (reference sequence). Trimming left V 2 bases short and J 7 bases short, with 10 bases between. CDR3 sequence reads: CASSFGGQEQYF. Here the CDR3 DNA reads TGTGCCAGCAGCTTCGGGGGGCAAGAGCAGTACTTC. Together with reference TRBV5-4 and TRBJ2-7, the CDR3 gives the full variable domain: ETGVTQSPTHLIKTRGQQVTLRCSSQSGHNTVSWYQQALGQGPQFIFQYYREEENGRGNFPPRFSGLQFPNYSSELNVNALELDDSALYLCASSFGGQEQYFGPGTRLTVT.

The rearrangement links TRBV7-7 to TRBJ2-1; 9 nucleotides align to TRBD2. Trimming cost V 1 base and J 9 bases; bases outside gene matches: 10. This CDR3 spans 16 amino acids. Germline CDR1 and CDR2: SSHAT and FNYEAQ (reference sequence). CDR3 DNA sequence: TGTGCCAGCAGCTTAGTGGGCGGGAGGGCTGATGGTGAGCAGTTCTTC. Amino acids: CASSLVGGRADGEQFF.

The rearrangement uses TRBV29-1 and TRBJ2-1; TRBD1 matches 12 bases. CDR3 length: 15 amino acids. Germline assignment: CDR1 SQVTM and CDR2 ANQGSEA. After removal of 7 bases from V and 8 bases from J, the junction contained 12 bases not matched to a gene. The CDR3 nucleotides read TGCAGCGCCTCCGGGACAGGGGGCCCAGGAGATGAGCAGTTCTTC. This codes for CSASGTGGPGDEQFF.

The rearrangement joins TRBV20-1 to TRBJ1-2; D remains ambiguous. Per the germline V gene, CDR1 is DFQATT and CDR2 is SNEGSKA (reference sequence). This CDR3 is built from 13 residues. Trimming took 3 bases from V and 4 from J, leaving 12 bases between them. The CDR3 DNA reads TGCAGTGCTAGTTCCATAACCGGCTATGGCTACACCTTC. Its protein product is CSASSITGYGYTF.

J is TRBJ1-5 and V is TRBV30; D is possibly TRBD1 (5 bases). CDR3 length: 13 amino acids. V was clipped by 2 bases and J by 5 bases, with 10 bases between them. Germline V gene data show CDR1 as GTSNPN and CDR2 as SVGIG (reference sequence). Here the CDR3 reads CAWSRQSYQPQHF. CDR3 bases: TGTGCCTGGAGTCGACAGTCTTATCAGCCCCAGCATTTT.

The rearrangement links TRBV3-1 (or the pseudogene TRBV3-2) to TRBJ1-2; 8 positions match TRBD1. CDR3 length: 16 residues. V was clipped by 4 bases and J by 6 bases; unmatched bases: 13. Germline-derived CDR1 and CDR2 are LGHDT and YNNKEL (reference sequence). The CDR3 nucleotides are TGTGCCAGCAGCCCTCAATACGGGACAGGTAAAGATGGCTACACCTTC. Translation: CASSPQYGTGKDGYTF.

The V gene is TRBV11-2, the J gene TRBJ2-7, with 9 bases identical to TRBD1. V gave up 3 bases and J gave up 0 bases; unmatched junction bases: 3. Germline CDR1 and CDR2: SGHAT and FQNNGV. The CDR3 runs 15 residues. CDR3 DNA: TGTGCCAGCAGCTTTGGACAGGGGAGCTCCTACGAGCAGTACTTC. It codes for CASSFGQGSSYEQYF.

The chain uses TRBV7-9 and TRBJ2-2; D is unresolved. The CDR3 spans 13 residues. CDR1 is SEHNR and CDR2 is FQNEAQ in the germline V gene (reference sequence). Deletions cut 4 bases from V and 7 bases from J, with 10 bases between. The CDR3 region is CASSSVFVGELFF. The CDR3 DNA is TGTGCCAGCAGCTCCGTCTTCGTCGGGGAGCTGTTTTTT. The full variable domain, its missing parts supplied by reference TRBV7-9 and TRBJ2-2, is DTGVSQNPRHKITKRGQNVTFRCDPISEHNRLYWYRQTLGQGPEFLTYFQNEAQLEKSRLLSDRFSAERPKGSFSTLEIQRTEQGDSAMYLCASSSVFVGELFFGEGSRLTVL.

The V gene is TRBV12-3 or TRBV12-4, the J gene TRBJ1-4; 9 bases are shared with TRBD1. Trimming took 4 bases from V and 13 from J; bases not matched to a gene: 4. The CDR3 runs 12 residues. The CDR3 region is CASSYWTGALFF. The CDR3, as DNA: TGTGCCAGCAGTTATTGGACAGGGGCACTGTTTTTT.

V and J are TRBV19 and TRBJ2-5, with unresolved D. This CDR3 region has 14 residues. V was trimmed by 7 bases and J by 2 bases, leaving 14 bases between them. CDR1 is LNHDA, CDR2 SQIVND, per germline (reference sequence). The CDR3 DNA sequence: TGTGCCAGTAAGAACCACAACAATCAAGAGACCCAGTACTTC. This codes for CASKNHNNQETQYF.

This chain joins TRBV7-9 and TRBJ1-1; unclear D gene. Trimming shortened V by 3 bases and J by 1 base, and 6 bases separated the two germline ends. The CDR3 extends over 13 amino acids. Germline V gene lookup returns CDR1 SEHNR and CDR2 FQNEAQ (reference sequence). CDR3 sequence: CASSLAANTEAFF. Here the CDR3 DNA reads TGTGCCAGCAGCTTGGCTGCGAACACTGAAGCTTTCTTT.

The chain employs TRBV9 and TRBJ2-3, with 7 nucleotides matching TRBD1. The ends lost 0 bases at V and 2 bases at J; junction bases unmatched: 6. Germline lookup yields CDR1 SGDLS and CDR2 YYNGEE. The CDR3 totals 16 residues. The CDR3 DNA sequence: TGTGCCAGCAGCGTAGGAGGGGGACAGCCCACAGATACGCAGTATTTT. Protein product: CASSVGGGQPTDTQYF.

This clone was counted once. The chain uses TRBV12-3 or TRBV12-4 and TRBJ1-1; possibly TRBD1 for D (5 bases). V was cut by 2 bases and J by 5 bases, with 9 bases left in between. The CDR3 has 13 amino acids. Here the CDR3 reads CASSLTRGTEAFF. Written as DNA, the CDR3 is TGTGCCAGCAGTTTAACGCGGGGGACTGAAGCTTTCTTT.

This chain links TRBV29-1 with TRBJ1-1; tentatively, D is TRBD1 (5 bases). Trimming removed 6 bases from V and 4 bases from J, with 9 bases in between. From germline, CDR1 is SQVTM and CDR2 ANQGSEA. This CDR3 is built from 11 residues. CDR3 DNA sequence: TGCAGCGTCGACGGGGGCACTGAAGCTTTCTTT. Amino acids: CSVDGGTEAFF.

The CDR3 reads CSASPSVVTDTQYF. As DNA, the CDR3 is TGCAGTGCTAGTCCGAGCGTGGTCACAGATACGCAGTATTTT. This rearrangement joins TRBV20-1 to TRBJ2-3; D remains ambiguous. The V end lost 3 bases, the J end lost 2 bases, and 12 bases lay between the germline ends. Germline V gene sequence: CDR1 DFQATT, CDR2 SNEGSKA (reference sequence). This CDR3 is 14 amino acids long.

The rearrangement uses TRBV15 and TRBJ2-7, with TRBD1 identical over 9 bases. The V and J ends lost 0 bases and 8 bases, in that order; junction bases with no gene match: 14. CDR1 and CDR2 (germline): LNHNV, YYDKDF (reference sequence). This CDR3 spans 17 amino acids. The CDR3 loop reads CATSREAPGQGFRQQYF. CDR3 coding DNA: TGTGCCACCAGCAGAGAAGCCCCGGGACAGGGATTCCGGCAGCAGTACTTC.

The chain combines TRBV18 with TRBJ2-3; 9 nucleotides line up with TRBD2. Trimming cost V 3 bases and J 5 bases; bases outside gene matches: 12. This CDR3 comprises 17 residues. Germline CDR1 KGHSH, CDR2 LQKENI. The CDR3 coding sequence is TGTGCCAGCTCACCGCCTCTTGGTAGCGGGGGAGGAGATACGCAGTATTTT. Translation: CASSPPLGSGGGDTQYF.

This clone was seen a single time. The chain links TRBV19 to TRBJ2-7; 8 positions agree with TRBD1. Trimming cost V 10 bases and J 2 bases; bases outside gene matches: 13. The germline gives CDR1 LNHDA, CDR2 SQIVND (reference sequence). The CDR3 loop spans 15 amino acids. The CDR3 reads CATKRTGTGPYEQYF. Written as DNA, the CDR3 is TGTGCCACGAAACGCACCGGGACAGGACCCTACGAGCAGTACTTC. The whole variable domain, remainder taken from reference TRBV19 and TRBJ2-7, is DGGITQSPKYLFRKEGQNVTLSCEQNLNHDAMYWYRQDPGQGLRLIYYSQIVNDFQKGDIAEGYSVSREKKESFPLTVTSAQKNPTAFYLCATKRTGTGPYEQYFGPGTRLTVT.

This chain connects TRBV30 to TRBJ1-1; perhaps TRBD1 as D (5 bases). V lost 3 bases and J 1 base, leaving 9 bases between the germline ends. CDR3 length: 13 amino acids. The germline V gene has CDR1 GTSNPN and CDR2 SVGIG (reference sequence). For the CDR3, the DNA is TGTGCCTGGAGCGCCCAGGGGAACACTGAAGCTTTCTTT. Its protein product is CAWSAQGNTEAFF.

The chain recombines TRBV9 with TRBJ2-6; D is perhaps TRBD2 (6 bases). V was pared by 4 bases and J by 0 bases, with 14 bases between. The CDR3 runs 17 residues. Per germline, CDR1 SGDLS and CDR2 YYNGEE. CDR3 protein: CASSPRDFYSGANVLTF. The CDR3 region has the DNA TGTGCCAGCAGCCCCCGGGACTTTTACTCTGGGGCCAACGTCCTGACTTTC.

DNA for the CDR3: TGTGCCAGCAGCCGGAATCAGGGTTACGAGCAGTACTTC. Its protein product is CASSRNQGYEQYF. The rearrangement uses TRBV14 and TRBJ2-7, with D tentatively TRBD1 (5 bases). In germline, CDR1 is SGHDN, CDR2 FVKESK. CDR3 size: 13 residues. The germline V and J ends were trimmed by 4 bases and 4 bases, with 11 bases remaining between them.

The rearrangement links TRBV5-8 to TRBJ2-2; 8 nucleotides match TRBD1. This CDR3 has 15 residues. The trim removed 3 bases at V and 9 bases at J, leaving 10 bases unmatched. Germline-derived CDR1 and CDR2 are SGHTS and YDEGEE. The CDR3 sequence: CASSSRTGFGRELFF. The CDR3, as DNA: TGTGCCAGCAGCTCCCGGACAGGGTTTGGCCGGGAGCTGTTTTTT.

V gene TRBV5-1 combines with J gene TRBJ1-5; TRBD1 might be the D (5 bases). The V end lost 7 bases, the J end lost 3 bases, and 11 bases lay between the germline ends. The CDR3 is made up of 13 amino acids. The V gene's germline CDR1 is SGHRS and CDR2 YFSETQ. CDR3 protein: CASATDVNQPQHF. The CDR3 DNA reads TGCGCCAGCGCGACAGATGTCAATCAGCCCCAGCATTTT.

The chain couples TRBV6-2 or TRBV6-3 to TRBJ1-2, with D possibly TRBD1 on 6 matching bases. The CDR3 contains 14 residues. V lost 2 bases and J 3 bases, leaving 10 bases between the germline ends. Germline CDR1 and CDR2: MNHEY and SVGEGT. The CDR3 DNA sequence: TGTGCCAGCAGTTACAGGGCAGGGGACTATGGCTACACCTTC. Amino acids: CASSYRAGDYGYTF.

This sequence joins TRBV19 and TRBJ1-2, with 8 bases identical to TRBD1. Trimming took 0 bases from V and 7 from J; bases not matched to a gene: 13. The CDR3 covers 17 residues. CDR1 LNHDA and CDR2 SQIVND come from the germline V gene (reference sequence). The CDR3 DNA is TGTGCCAGTAGTATAGATACCGGAGCAGGGGGCGGTTCTGGCTACACCTTC. It encodes CASSIDTGAGGGSGYTF.

This clone was detected once. The J gene is TRBJ1-1, the V gene TRBV12-3 or TRBV12-4; D is unclear. V was shortened by 3 bases and J by 6 bases, with 11 bases between the two germline ends. CDR3 length: 13 residues. CDR3 in amino acids: CASSFSGSAEAFF. The CDR3 bases are TGTGCCAGCAGTTTTTCGGGGTCTGCTGAAGCTTTCTTT.

This chain connects TRBV27 to TRBJ1-5; no firm D call. Trimming took 5 bases from V and 2 from J, leaving 10 bases between them. This CDR3 comprises 14 residues. The germline gives CDR1 MNHEY, CDR2 SMNVEV (reference sequence). The CDR3 region is CASSLRRGNQPQHF. CDR3 nucleotides: TGTGCCAGCAGTCTGAGACGGGGCAATCAGCCCCAGCATTTT.